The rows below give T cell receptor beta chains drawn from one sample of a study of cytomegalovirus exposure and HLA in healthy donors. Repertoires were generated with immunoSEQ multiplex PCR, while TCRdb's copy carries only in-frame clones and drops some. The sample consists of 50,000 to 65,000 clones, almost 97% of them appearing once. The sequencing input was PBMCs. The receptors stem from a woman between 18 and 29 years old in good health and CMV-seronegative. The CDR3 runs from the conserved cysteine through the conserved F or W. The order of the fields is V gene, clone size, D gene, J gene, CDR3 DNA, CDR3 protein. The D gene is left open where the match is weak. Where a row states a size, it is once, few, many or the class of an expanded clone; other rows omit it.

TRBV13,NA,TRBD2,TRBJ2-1,TGTGCCAGCAGCTTGTGGGAGGGGTTGCAGTTCTTC,CASSLWEGLQFF
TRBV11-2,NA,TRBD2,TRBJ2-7,TGTGCCAGCACCCCCGATGGGGCGGGGGGCGGCTACGAGCAGTACTTC,CASTPDGAGGGYEQYF
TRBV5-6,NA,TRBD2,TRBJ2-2,TGTGCCAGCAGCTTGGTAACTAGCGGGGGGAACACCGGGGAGCTGTTTTTT,CASSLVTSGGNTGELFF
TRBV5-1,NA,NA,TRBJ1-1,TGCGCCAGCAGCGCCGCCACAGTACTCGGCACTGAAGCTTTCTTT,CASSAATVLGTEAFF
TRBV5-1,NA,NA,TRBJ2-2,TGCGCCAGCAGCTTGGCTGGTGGAGGTCCCGGGGAGCTGTTTTTT,CASSLAGGGPGELFF
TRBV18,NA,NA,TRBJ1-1,TGTGCCAGCTCACCAGGGGAGACCGGAGCTTTCTTT,CASSPGETGAFF
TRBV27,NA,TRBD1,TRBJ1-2,TGTGCCAGCAGTCCCCTGACAGGGTCATATGGCTACACCTTC,CASSPLTGSYGYTF
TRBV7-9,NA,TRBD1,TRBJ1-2,TGTGCCAGCAGCCCCGGACAGGACAACTATGGCTACACCTTC,CASSPGQDNYGYTF
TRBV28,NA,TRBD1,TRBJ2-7,TGTGCCAGCAGTTTCGGGACAGGGAGGACCCGCTCCTACGAGCAGTACTTC,CASSFGTGRTRSYEQYF
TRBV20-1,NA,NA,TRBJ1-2,TGCAGTGCTAGTGGGCCATATGGCTACACCTTC,CSASGPYGYTF
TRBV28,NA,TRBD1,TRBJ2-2,TGTGCGGCGACAGGGGGCCCCGGGGAGCTGTTTTTT,CAATGGPGELFF
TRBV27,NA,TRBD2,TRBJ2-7,TGTGCCAGCAACCCGACTAGCGGGAAAATAAGCTCCTACGAGCAGTACTTC,CASNPTSGKISSYEQYF
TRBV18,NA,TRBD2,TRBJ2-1,TGTGCCAGCTCACCACGGGGGGGTCCCGGGAGCGATGAGCAGTTCTTC,CASSPRGGPGSDEQFF
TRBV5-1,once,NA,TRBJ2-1,TGCGCCAGCAGCGGAGGGACCCCAGGCATGAATGAGCAGTTCTTC,CASSGGTPGMNEQFF
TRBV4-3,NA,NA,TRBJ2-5,TGCGCCAGCAGCCAACGACCGGGGGAGACCCAGTACTTC,CASSQRPGETQYF
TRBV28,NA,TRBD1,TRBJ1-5,TGTGCCAGCAGTTTATGGGGACAGGGTAGCAATCAGCCCCAGCATTTT,CASSLWGQGSNQPQHF
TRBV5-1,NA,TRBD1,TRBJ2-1,TGCGCCAGCAGCTTGGTAGGGACAGGGGAGTTCTTC,CASSLVGTGEFF
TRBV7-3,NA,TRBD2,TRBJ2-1,TGTGCCAGCAGCCCCCGGTTAGCGGGGGGGGGTGAGCAGTTCTTC,CASSPRLAGGGEQFF
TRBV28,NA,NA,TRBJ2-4,TGTGCCAGCAGGACAGTAGCCAAAAACATTCAGTACTTC,CASRTVAKNIQYF
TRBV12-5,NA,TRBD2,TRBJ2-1,TGTGCCAGGGCGGGGGACTACCCTAGGGATGAGCAGTTCTTC,CARAGDYPRDEQFF
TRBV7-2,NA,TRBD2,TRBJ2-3,TGTGCCAGCAGCCCGCAGCGGGGGGGCACAGATACGCAGTATTTT,CASSPQRGGTDTQYF
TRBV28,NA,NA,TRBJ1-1,TGTGCCAGCAGTTGGCCAGCCGGGGGGGCCCCTGAAGCTTTCTTT,CASSWPAGGAPEAFF
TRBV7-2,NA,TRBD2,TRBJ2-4,TGTGCCAGCAGCTTGGGCCCCCAGACTAGCCACCAGTACTTC,CASSLGPQTSHQYF
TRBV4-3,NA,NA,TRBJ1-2,TGCGCCAGCAGCCAAGTGAGGCAGAACAACTATGGCTACACCTTC,CASSQVRQNNYGYTF
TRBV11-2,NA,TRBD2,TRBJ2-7,TGTGCCAGCAGCTTAGCGGGAGGTGAGCAGTACTTC,CASSLAGGEQYF
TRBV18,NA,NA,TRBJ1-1,TGTGCCAGCTCACCACCGGTACTTAGGAACACTGAAGCTTTCTTT,CASSPPVLRNTEAFF
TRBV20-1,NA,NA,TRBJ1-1,TGCAGTGCCCCGAGAAACACTGAAGCTTTCTTT,CSAPRNTEAFF
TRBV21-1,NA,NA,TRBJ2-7,TGTGCCAGCACGGACAGGGGGTTCGAGCAGTACTTC,CASTDRGFEQYF
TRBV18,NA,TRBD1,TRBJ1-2,TGTGCCAGCTCCCCTGGACAGGCTGGCTACACCTTC,CASSPGQAGYTF
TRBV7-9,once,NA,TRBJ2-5,TGTGCCAGCAGCCCCCGGGGTGGGGAGACCCAGTACTTC,CASSPRGGETQYF
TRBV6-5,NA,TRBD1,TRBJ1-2,TGTGCCAGCAGGACAGGGGGAGGCTACACCTTC,CASRTGGGYTF
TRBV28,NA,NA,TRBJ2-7,TGTGCCAGCAGCCCAGGGCCCTCCTACGAGCAGTACTTC,CASSPGPSYEQYF
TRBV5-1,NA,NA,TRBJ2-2,TGCGCCAGCAGCGAGGACTTGCCCACCGGGGAGCTGTTTTTT,CASSEDLPTGELFF
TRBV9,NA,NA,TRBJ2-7,TGTGCCAGCAGCCCAGGGGACGGCTCCTACGAGCAGTACTTC,CASSPGDGSYEQYF
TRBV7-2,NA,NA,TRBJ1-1,TGTGCCAGCAGCCCCCGCGGGGGCAGGAGGACTGAAGCTTTCTTT,CASSPRGGRRTEAFF
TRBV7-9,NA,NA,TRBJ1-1,TGTGCCAGCAGCTTAGCCCCGGGGAACACTGAAGCTTTCTTT,CASSLAPGNTEAFF
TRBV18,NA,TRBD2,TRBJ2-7,TGTGCCAGCTCACCAGGGGCTTGGGGCGGGAGAGGCAACTACGAGCAGTACTTC,CASSPGAWGGRGNYEQYF
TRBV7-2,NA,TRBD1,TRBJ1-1,TGTGCCAGCAGCCCGGGGACAGGGCGGCCTCTGGCTTTCTTT,CASSPGTGRPLAFF
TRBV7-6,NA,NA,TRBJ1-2,TGTGCCAGCAGCTTAGCGGAGGGATCTGGCTATGGCTACACCTTC,CASSLAEGSGYGYTF
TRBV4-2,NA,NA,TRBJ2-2,TGTGCCAGCAGCCAAGACGCCTCTAGCGCCGGGGAGCTGTTTTTT,CASSQDASSAGELFF
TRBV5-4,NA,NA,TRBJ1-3,TGTGCCAGCAGCTTGGGTCCGGCCGGGAACTCTGGAAACACCATATATTTT,CASSLGPAGNSGNTIYF
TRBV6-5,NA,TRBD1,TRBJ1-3,TGTGCCAGCAGTTTGGGGCAGGGGGCGACTGGAAACACCATATATTTT,CASSLGQGATGNTIYF
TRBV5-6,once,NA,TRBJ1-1,TGTGCCAGCAGCTCGGGACAGAACACTGAAGCTTTCTTT,CASSSGQNTEAFF
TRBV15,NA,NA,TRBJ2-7,TGTGCCACCAGCAGAGATCGTCAGGGCAGGTACTACGAGCAGTACTTC,CATSRDRQGRYYEQYF